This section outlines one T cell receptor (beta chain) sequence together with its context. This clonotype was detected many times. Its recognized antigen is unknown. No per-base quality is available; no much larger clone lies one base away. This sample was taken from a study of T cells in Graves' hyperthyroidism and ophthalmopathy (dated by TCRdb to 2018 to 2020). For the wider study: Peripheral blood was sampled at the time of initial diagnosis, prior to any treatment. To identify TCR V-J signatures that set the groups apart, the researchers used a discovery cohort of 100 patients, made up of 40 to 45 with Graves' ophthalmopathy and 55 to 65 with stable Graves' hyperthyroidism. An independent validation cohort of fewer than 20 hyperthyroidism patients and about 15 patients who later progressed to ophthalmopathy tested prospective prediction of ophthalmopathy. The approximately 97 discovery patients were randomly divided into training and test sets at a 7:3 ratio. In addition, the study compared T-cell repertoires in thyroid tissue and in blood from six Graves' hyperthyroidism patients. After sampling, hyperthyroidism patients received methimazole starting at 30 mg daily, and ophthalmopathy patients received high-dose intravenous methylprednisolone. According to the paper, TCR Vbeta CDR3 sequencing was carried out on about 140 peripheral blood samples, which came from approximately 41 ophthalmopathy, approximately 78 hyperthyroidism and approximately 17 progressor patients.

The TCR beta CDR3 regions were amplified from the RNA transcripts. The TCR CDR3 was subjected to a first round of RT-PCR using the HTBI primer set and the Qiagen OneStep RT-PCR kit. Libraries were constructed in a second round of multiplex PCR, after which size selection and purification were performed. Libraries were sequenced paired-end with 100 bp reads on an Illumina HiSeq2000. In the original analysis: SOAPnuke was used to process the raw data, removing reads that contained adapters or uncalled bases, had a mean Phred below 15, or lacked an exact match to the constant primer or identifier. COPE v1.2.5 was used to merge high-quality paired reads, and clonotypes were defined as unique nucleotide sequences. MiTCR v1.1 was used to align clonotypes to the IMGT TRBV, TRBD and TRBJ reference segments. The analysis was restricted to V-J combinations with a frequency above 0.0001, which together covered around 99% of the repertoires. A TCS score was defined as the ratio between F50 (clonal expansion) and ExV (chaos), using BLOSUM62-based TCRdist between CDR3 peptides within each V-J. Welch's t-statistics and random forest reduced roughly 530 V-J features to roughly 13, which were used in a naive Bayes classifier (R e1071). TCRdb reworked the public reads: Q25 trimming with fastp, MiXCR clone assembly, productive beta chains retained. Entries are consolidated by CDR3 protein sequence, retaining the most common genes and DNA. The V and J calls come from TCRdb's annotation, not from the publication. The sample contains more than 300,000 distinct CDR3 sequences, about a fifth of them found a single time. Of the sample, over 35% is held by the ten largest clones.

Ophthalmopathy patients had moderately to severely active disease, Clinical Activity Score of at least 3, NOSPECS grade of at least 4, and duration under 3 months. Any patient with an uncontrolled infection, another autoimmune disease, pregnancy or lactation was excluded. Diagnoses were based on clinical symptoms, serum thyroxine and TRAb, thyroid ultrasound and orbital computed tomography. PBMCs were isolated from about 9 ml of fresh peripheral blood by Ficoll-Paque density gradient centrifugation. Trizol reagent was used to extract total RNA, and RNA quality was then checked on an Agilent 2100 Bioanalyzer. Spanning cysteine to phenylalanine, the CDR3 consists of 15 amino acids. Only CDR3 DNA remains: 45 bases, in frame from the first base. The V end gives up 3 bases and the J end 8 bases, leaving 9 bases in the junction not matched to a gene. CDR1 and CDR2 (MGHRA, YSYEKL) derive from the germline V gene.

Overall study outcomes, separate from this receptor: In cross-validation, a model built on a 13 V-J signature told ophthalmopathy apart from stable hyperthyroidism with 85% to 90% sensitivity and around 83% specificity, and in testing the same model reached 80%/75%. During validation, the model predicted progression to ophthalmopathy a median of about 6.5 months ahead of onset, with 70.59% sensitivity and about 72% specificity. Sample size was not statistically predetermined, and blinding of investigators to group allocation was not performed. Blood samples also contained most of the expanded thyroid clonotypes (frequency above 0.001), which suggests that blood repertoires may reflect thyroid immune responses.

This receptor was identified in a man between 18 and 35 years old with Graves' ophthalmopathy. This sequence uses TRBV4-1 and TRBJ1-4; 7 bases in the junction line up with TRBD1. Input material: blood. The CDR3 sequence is CASSHRQGEEEKLFF. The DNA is TGCGCCAGCAGCCACCGACAGGGTGAGGAAGAAAAACTGTTTTTT.